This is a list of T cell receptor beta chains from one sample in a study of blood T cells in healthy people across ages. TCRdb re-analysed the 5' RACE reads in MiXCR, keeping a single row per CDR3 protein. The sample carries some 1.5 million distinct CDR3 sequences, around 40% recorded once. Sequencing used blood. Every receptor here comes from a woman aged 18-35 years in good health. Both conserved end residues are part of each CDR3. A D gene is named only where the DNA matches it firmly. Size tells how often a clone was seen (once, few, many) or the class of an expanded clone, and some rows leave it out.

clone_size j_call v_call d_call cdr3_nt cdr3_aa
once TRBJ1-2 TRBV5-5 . TGTGCCAGCAGCTCTTACCTTGGGAGTTATGGCTACACCTTC CASSSYLGSYGYTF
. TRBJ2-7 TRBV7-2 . TGTGCCAGCAGACTTAGTAGTGGAGGTGGCAGATACGAGCAGTACTTC CASRLSSGGGRYEQYF
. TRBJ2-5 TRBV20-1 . TGCAGTGCTAGAGCGGGAGCGGACGAGACCCAGTACTTC CSARAGADETQYF
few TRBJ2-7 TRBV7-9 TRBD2 TGTGCCAGCAGCTTAGCCGGGAGGCCCTACGAGCAGTACTTC CASSLAGRPYEQYF
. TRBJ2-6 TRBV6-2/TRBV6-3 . TGTGCCAGCAGTTACTATGGGGGTACGAGCTCTGGGGCCAACGTCCTGACTTTC CASSYYGGTSSGANVLTF
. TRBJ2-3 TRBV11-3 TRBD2 TGTGCCAGCAGCTCAAGGACTAGCGGGCTTGACACAGATACGCAGTATTTT CASSSRTSGLDTDTQYF
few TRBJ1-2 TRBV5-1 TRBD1 TGCGCCAGCAGCTTGGGGACAGGCGGGAGGGGCTACACCTTC CASSLGTGGRGYTF
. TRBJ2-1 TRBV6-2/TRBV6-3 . TGTGCCAGCAGTTACTCGGCGGTTGCTAGCTCCTACAATGAGCAGTTCTTC CASSYSAVASSYNEQFF
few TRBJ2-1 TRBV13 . TGTGCCAGCAGCCAATGGAGAAGAGGACAGCCATACAATGAGCAGTTCTTC CASSQWRRGQPYNEQFF
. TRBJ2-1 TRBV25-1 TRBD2 TGTGCCAGCAACAGCGGGTCTAGCGGAAGCTCCTACAATGAGCAGTTCTTC CASNSGSSGSSYNEQFF
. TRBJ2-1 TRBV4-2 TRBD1 TGTGCCAGCAGCCAAGGGGCGAGGGACAGCAATGAGCAGTTCTTC CASSQGARDSNEQFF
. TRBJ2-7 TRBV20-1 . TGCAGTGCTAGAGGGGCTGGACTAAGAGCCTACGAGCAGTACTTC CSARGAGLRAYEQYF
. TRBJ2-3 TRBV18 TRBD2 TGTGCCTCACCAAAAACTAGCGGCACAGATACGCAGTATTTT CASPKTSGTDTQYF
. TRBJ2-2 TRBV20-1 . TGCAGTGCTAGAGATTTAGCGGGACAGCAAACCGGGGAGCTGTTTTTT CSARDLAGQQTGELFF
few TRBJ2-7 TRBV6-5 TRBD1 TGTGCCAGCAGTTACCGGACAGGGTTCGAGCAGTACTTC CASSYRTGFEQYF
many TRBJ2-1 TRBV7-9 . TGTGCCAGCAGCCCCCGGGACTACAATGAGCAGTTCTTC CASSPRDYNEQFF
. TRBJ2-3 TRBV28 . TGTGCCAGCCGGTGGGGAGGCGCAGATACGCAGTATTTT CASRWGGADTQYF
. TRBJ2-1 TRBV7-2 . TGTGCCAGCAAAGAGCAAGTAGCGTACAATGAGCAGTTCTTC CASKEQVAYNEQFF
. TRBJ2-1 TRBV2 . TGTGCCAGCGGGAGGGACAAATCCTACAATGAGCAGTTCTTC CASGRDKSYNEQFF
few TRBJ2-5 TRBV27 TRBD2 TGTGCCAGCAGTTTATCATTACCGGGACTAGCGGGGGGGCTGGAGACCCAGTACTTC CASSLSLPGLAGGLETQYF